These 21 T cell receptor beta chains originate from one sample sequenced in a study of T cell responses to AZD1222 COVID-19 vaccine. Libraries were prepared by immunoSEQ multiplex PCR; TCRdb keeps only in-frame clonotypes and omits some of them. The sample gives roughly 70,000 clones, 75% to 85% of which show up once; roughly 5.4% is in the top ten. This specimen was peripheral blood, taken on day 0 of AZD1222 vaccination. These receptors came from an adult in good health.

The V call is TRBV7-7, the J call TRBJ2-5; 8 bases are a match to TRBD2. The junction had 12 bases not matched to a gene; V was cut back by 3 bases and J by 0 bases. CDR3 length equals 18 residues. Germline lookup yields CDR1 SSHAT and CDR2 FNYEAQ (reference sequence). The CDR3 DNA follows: TGTGCCAGCAGCTTCGGCCGGGGAGCGGGGGAGTACCAAGAGACCCAGTACTTC. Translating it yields CASSFGRGAGEYQETQYF.

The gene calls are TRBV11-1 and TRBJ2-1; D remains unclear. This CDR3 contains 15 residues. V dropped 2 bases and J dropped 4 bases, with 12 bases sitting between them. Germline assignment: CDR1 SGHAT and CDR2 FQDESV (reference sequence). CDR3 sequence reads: CASSLRATGYNEQFF. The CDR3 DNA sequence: TGTGCCAGCAGCTTAAGGGCTACCGGTTACAATGAGCAGTTCTTC.

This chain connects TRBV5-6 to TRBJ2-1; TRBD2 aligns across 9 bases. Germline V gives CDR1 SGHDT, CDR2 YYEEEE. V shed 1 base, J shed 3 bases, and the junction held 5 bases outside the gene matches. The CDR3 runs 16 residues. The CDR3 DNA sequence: TGTGCCAGCAGCTTGCGTCTAGCGGGGATCTACAATGAGCAGTTCTTC. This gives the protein CASSLRLAGIYNEQFF.

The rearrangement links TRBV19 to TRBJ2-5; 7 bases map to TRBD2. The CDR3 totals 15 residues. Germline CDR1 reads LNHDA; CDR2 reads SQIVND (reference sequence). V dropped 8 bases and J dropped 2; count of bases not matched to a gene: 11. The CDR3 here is CASSRKAGSQETQYF. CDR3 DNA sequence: TGTGCCAGTTCACGAAAAGCGGGGTCTCAAGAGACCCAGTACTTC.

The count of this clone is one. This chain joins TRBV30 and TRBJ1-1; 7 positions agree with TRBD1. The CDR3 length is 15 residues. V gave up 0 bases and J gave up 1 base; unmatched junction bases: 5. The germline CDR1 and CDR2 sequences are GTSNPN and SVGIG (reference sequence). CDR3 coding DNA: TGTGCCTGGAGTGTACAGGGGCAGGCGAACACTGAAGCTTTCTTT. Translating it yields CAWSVQGQANTEAFF.

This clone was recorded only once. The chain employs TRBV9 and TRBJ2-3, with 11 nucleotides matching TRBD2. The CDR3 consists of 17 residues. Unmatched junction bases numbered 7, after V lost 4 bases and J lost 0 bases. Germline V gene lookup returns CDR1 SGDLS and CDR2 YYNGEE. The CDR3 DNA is TGTGCCAGCAGCACTACAAGACTAGCGGGGAGCACAGATACGCAGTATTTT. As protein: CASSTTRLAGSTDTQYF. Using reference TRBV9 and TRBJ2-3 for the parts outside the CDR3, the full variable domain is DSGVTQTPKHLITATGQRVTLRCSPRSGDLSVYWYQQSLDQGLQFLIQYYNGEERAKGNILERFSAQQFPDLHSELNLSSLELGDSALYFCASSTTRLAGSTDTQYFGPGTRLTVL.

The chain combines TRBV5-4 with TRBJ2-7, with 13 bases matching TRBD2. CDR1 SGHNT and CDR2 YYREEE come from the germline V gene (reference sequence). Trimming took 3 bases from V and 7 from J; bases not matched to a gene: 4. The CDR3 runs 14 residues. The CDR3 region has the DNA TGTGCCAGCAGCTCGGGACTAGCGGGGCCTGAGCAGTACTTC. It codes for CASSSGLAGPEQYF.

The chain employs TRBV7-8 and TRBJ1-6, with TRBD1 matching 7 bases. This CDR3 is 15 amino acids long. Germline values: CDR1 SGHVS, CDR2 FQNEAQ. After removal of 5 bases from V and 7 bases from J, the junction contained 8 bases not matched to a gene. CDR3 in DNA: TGTGCCAGCAGCCCTGACAGGGTTACCAATTCACCCCTCCACTTT. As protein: CASSPDRVTNSPLHF.

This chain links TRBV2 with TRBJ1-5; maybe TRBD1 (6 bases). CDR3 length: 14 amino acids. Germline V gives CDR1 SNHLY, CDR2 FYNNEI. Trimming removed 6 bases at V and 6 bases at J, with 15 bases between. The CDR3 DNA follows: TGTGCCAGCAGCCCGGACGGGGGCGGTCAGCCCCAGCATTTT. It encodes CASSPDGGGQPQHF.

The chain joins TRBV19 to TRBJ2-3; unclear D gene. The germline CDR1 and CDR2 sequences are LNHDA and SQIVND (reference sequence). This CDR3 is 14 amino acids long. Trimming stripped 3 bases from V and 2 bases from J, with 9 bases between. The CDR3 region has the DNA TGTGCCAGTAGTATTCGACTGTTCACAGATACGCAGTATTTT. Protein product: CASSIRLFTDTQYF.

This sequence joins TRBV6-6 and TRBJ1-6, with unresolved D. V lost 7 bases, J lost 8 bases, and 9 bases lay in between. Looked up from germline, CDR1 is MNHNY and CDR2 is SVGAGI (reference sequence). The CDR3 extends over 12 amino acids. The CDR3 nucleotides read TGTGCCAGCAACCGACAAGATTCACCCCTCCACTTT. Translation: CASNRQDSPLHF.

The CDR3 protein is CASSLVTWSYEQYF. The CDR3 DNA is TGTGCCAGCAGCTTGGTCACCTGGTCCTACGAGCAGTACTTC. The chain joins TRBV5-6 to TRBJ2-7, with D hard to call. Germline V lookup: CDR1 SGHDT, CDR2 YYEEEE. V lost 0 bases and J 1 base, leaving 8 bases between the germline ends. The CDR3 spans 14 residues.

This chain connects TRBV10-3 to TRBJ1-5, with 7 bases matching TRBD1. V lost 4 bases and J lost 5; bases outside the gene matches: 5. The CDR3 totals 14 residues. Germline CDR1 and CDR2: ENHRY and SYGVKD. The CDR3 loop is CAISGGGKYQPQHF. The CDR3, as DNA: TGTGCCATCAGTGGAGGGGGCAAGTATCAGCCCCAGCATTTT.

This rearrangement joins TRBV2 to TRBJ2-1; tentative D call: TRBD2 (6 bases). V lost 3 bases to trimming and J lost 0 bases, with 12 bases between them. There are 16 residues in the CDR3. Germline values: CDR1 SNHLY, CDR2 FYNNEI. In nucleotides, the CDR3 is TGTGCCAGCAGTGAGTGGGCGGGGAGCTCCTACAATGAGCAGTTCTTC. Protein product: CASSEWAGSSYNEQFF.

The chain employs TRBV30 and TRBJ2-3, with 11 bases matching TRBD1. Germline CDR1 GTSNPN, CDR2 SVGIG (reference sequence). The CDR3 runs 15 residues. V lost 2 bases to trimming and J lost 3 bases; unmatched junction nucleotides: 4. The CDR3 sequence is CAWSLGQGATDTQYF. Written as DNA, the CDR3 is TGTGCCTGGAGTCTCGGACAGGGGGCAACAGATACGCAGTATTTT.

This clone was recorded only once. The CDR3 here is CASSFGTGGEGLFF. The CDR3 DNA is TGTGCCAGCAGTTTCGGGACAGGGGGCGAAGGACTGTTCTTC. The J gene is TRBJ2-1, the V gene TRBV27, with 12 bases lining up with TRBD1. CDR1 MNHEY and CDR2 SMNVEV come from the germline V gene (reference sequence). V lost 3 bases and J lost 15; bases outside the gene matches: 9. The CDR3 has 14 amino acids.

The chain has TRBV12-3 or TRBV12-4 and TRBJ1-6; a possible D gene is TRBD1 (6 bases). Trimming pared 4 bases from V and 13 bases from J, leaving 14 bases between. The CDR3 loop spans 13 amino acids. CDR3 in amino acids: CASSSGGMGPLHF. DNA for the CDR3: TGTGCCAGCAGTTCCGGGGGCATGGGGCCCCTCCACTTT.

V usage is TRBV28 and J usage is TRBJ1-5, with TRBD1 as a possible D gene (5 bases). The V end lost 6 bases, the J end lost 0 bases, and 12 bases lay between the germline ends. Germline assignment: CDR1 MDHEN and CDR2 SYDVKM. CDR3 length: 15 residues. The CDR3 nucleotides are TGTGCCAGCAGACCCGACAGTTATAGCAATCAGCCCCAGCATTTT. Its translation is CASRPDSYSNQPQHF. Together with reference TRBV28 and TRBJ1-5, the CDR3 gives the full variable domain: DVKVTQSSRYLVKRTGEKVFLECVQDMDHENMFWYRQDPGLGLRLIYFSYDVKMKEKGDIPEGYSVSREKKERFSLILESASTNQTSMYLCASRPDSYSNQPQHFGDGTRLSIL.

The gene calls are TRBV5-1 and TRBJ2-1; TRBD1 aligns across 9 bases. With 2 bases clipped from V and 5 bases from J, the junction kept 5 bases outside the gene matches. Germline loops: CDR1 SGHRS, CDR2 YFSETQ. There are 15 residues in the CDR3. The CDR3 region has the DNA TGCGCCAGCAGCTTCGGGACAGGGAGGCACAATGAGCAGTTCTTC. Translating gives CASSFGTGRHNEQFF.

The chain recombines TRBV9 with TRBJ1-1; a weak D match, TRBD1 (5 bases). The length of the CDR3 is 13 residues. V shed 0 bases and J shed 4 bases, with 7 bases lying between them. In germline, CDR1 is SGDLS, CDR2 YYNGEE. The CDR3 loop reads CASSVETATEAFF. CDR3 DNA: TGTGCCAGCAGCGTAGAGACAGCCACTGAAGCTTTCTTT.

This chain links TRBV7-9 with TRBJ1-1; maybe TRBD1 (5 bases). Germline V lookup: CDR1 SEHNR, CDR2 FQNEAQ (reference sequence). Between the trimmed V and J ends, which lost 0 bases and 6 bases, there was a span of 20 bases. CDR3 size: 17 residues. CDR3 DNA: TGTGCCAGCAGCTTAGCTGGACGGGGGGTGATGTGGGCTGAAGCTTTCTTT. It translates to CASSLAGRGVMWAEAFF.